The rows below give T cell receptor beta chains drawn from one sample of a study of T cells in localized non-small cell lung cancer. Here immunoSEQ multiplex PCR was the method, and the copy in TCRdb shows in-frame clones only, minus some. This sample has approximately 23,000 clones, with around nine tenths found just once. Sequencing used PBMCs, obtained before any cancer treatment. These receptors all come from a man aged 40 to 75 with stage II lung adenocarcinoma. The CDR3 runs from the conserved cysteine through the conserved F or W. The order of the fields is clone size, D gene, J gene, V gene, CDR3 protein, CDR3 DNA. The D gene is left open where the match is weak. Expanded clones get a size class; other rows say once, few or many, or leave the size out.

.,TRBD2,TRBJ2-3,TRBV9,CASSVGTTRGADTQYF,TGTGCCAGCAGCGTCGGGACTACACGAGGGGCAGATACGCAGTATTTT
.,.,TRBJ2-7,TRBV28,CASAGRTYEQYF,TGTGCCAGCGCGGGGCGGACCTACGAGCAGTACTTC
.,.,TRBJ2-7,TRBV5-6,CASSWGHSSREQYF,TGTGCCAGCAGCTGGGGACACTCCTCGAGGGAGCAGTACTTC
.,TRBD1,TRBJ2-7,TRBV11-2,CASSLGRGPSYEQYF,TGTGCCAGCAGCTTAGGTAGGGGGCCATCGTACGAGCAGTACTTC
few,.,TRBJ1-5,TRBV19,CASSIGRIVSNQPQHF,TGTGCCAGTAGTATCGGCAGGATAGTAAGCAATCAGCCCCAGCATTTT
once,TRBD2,TRBJ2-7,TRBV14,CASSHGGLAGYYEQYF,TGTGCCAGCAGCCACGGGGGACTAGCGGGCTACTACGAGCAGTACTTC
.,TRBD1,TRBJ1-2,TRBV4-3,CASSQEVPGQGFNYGYTF,TGCGCCAGCAGCCAGGAAGTCCCGGGACAGGGGTTTAACTATGGCTACACCTTC
.,.,TRBJ2-3,TRBV2,CASSDRGSTDTQYF,TGTGCCAGCAGTGATAGGGGGAGCACAGATACGCAGTATTTT
.,.,TRBJ1-5,TRBV30,CAWNGERAQPQHF,TGTGCCTGGAACGGGGAGAGGGCTCAGCCCCAGCATTTT
.,TRBD2,TRBJ2-1,TRBV30,CAWIPRTRNNEQFF,TGTGCCTGGATTCCCCGGACTAGGAACAATGAGCAGTTCTTC
.,.,TRBJ2-2,TRBV28,CASSTSGRRMAGELFF,TGTGCCAGCAGCACGTCTGGCCGGCGGATGGCCGGGGAGCTGTTTTTT
.,TRBD2,TRBJ2-1,TRBV7-3,CASSLASGAYNEQFF,TGTGCCAGCAGCTTGGCTAGCGGGGCCTACAATGAGCAGTTCTTC